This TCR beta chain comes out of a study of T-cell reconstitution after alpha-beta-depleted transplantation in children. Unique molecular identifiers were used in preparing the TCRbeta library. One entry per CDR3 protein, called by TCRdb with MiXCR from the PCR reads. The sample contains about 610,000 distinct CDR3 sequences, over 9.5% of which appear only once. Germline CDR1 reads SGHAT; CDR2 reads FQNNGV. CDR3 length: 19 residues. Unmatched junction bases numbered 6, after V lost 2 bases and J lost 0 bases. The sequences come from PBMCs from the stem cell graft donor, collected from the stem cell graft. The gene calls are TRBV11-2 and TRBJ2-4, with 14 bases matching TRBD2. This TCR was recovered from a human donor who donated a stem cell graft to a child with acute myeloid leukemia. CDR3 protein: CASSLMIGLAGGAKNIQYF. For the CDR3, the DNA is TGTGCCAGCAGCTTAATGATTGGACTAGCGGGAGGAGCCAAAAACATTCAGTACTTC.